This T cell receptor (beta chain) was sequenced during a study of blood T cell repertoires in COVID-19. Across the study: Samples of COVID-19 (acute and convalescent) were obtained from the United States, Italy and Spain. Sources were T cells, B-cell-depleted T cells, or PBMCs; the material itself was cDNA or gDNA.

V lost 6 bases, J lost 6 bases, and 8 bases lay in between. CDR3 size: 11 residues. CDR1 is MRHNA and CDR2 is SNTAGT in the germline V gene. This clone appeared a single time. Original analysis: Quantification of nucleated cells was approximated via reference gene primer amplification. Clones were read by immunoSEQ multiplex PCR, and TCRdb kept only the in-frame ones, dropping some. D and trimming were read from the DNA, whereas the V and J calls and clone size are those reported in that table. The sample records 45,000 or so clones, about 85% being singletons. Specimen: peripheral blood. This chain links TRBV6-4 with TRBJ1-1, with no clear D. The TCR was taken from a human donor in a cohort sampled during active COVID-19. The CDR3 loop reads CASRVVPEAFF. The CDR3 DNA sequence: TGTGCCAGCAGGGTAGTCCCTGAAGCTTTCTTT.